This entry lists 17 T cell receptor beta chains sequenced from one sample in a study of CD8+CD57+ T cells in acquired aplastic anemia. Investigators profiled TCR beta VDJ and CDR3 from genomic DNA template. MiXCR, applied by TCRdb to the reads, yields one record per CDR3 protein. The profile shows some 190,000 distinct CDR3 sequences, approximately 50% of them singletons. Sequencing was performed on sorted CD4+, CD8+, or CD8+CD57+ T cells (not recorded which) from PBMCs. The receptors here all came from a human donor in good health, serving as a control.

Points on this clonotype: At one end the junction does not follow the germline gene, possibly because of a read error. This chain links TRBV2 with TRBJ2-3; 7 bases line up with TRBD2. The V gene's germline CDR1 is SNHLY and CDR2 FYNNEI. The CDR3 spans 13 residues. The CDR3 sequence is CDSGDGVTDTQYF. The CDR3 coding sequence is TGTGACAGCGGGGACGGGGTCACAGATACGCAGTATTTT.

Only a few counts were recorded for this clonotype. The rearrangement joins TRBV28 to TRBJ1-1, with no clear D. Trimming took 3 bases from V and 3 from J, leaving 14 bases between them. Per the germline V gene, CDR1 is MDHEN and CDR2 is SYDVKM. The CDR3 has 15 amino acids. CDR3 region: CASSFMGYRDTEAFF. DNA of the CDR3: TGTGCCAGCAGTTTTATGGGCTACCGCGACACTGAAGCTTTCTTT. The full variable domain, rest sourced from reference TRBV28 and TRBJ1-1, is DVKVTQSSRYLVKRTGEKVFLECVQDMDHENMFWYRQDPGLGLRLIYFSYDVKMKEKGDIPEGYSVSREKKERFSLILESASTNQTSMYLCASSFMGYRDTEAFFGQGTRLTVV.

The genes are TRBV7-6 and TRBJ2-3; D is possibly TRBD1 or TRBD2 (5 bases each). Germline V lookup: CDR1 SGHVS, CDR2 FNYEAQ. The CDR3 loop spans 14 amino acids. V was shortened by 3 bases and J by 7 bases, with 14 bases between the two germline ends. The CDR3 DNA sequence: TGTGCCAGCAGCTTGGGGCTAGGGACGAATACGCAGTATTTT. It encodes CASSLGLGTNTQYF. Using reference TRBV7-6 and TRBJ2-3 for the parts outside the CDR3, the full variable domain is GAGVSQSPRYKVTKRGQDVALRCDPISGHVSLYWYRQALGQGPEFLTYFNYEAQQDKSGLPNDRFSAERPEGSISTLTIQRTEQRDSAMYRCASSLGLGTNTQYFGPGTRLTVL.

The CDR3 here is CATSSPRRTPQETQYF. The CDR3 coding sequence is TGTGCCACCAGCTCTCCCCGACGGACTCCCCAAGAGACCCAGTACTTC. This chain uses TRBV15 with TRBJ2-5; D may be TRBD2 (5 bases). The CDR3 extends over 16 amino acids. Germline values: CDR1 LNHNV, CDR2 YYDKDF (reference sequence). V shed 5 bases and J shed 1 base, with 17 bases lying between them.

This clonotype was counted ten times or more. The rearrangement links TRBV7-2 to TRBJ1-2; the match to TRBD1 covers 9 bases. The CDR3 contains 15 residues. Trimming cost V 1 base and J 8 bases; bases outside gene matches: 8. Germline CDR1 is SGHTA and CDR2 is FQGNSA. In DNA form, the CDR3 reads TGTGCCAGCAGCTTAGGGGTACAGGGGGCGAACGGCTACACCTTC. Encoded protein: CASSLGVQGANGYTF. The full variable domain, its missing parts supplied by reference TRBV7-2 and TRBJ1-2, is GAGVSQSPSNKVTEKGKDVELRCDPISGHTALYWYRQSLGQGLEFLIYFQGNSAPDKSGLPSDRFSAERTGGSVSTLTIQRTQQEDSAVYLCASSLGVQGANGYTFGSGTRLTVV.

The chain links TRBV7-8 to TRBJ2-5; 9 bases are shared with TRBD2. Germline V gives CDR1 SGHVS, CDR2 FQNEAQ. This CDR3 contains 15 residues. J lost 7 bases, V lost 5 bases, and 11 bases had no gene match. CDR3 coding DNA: TGTGCCAGCAGCCCTAAGGCGGGGGGGCCAGGGACCCAGTACTTC. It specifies CASSPKAGGPGTQYF.

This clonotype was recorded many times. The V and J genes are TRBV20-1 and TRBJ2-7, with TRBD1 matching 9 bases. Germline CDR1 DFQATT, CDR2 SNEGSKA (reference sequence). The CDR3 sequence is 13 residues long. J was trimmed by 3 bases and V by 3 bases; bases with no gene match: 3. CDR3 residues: CSASDRGSYEQYF. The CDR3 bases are TGCAGTGCTAGCGACAGGGGGAGCTACGAGCAGTACTTC.

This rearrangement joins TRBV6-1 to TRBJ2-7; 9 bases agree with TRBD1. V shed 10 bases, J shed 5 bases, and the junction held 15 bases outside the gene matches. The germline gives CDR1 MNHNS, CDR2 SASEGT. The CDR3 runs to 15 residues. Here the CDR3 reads CAISETGTGLDEQYF. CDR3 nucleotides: TGTGCCATCAGCGAAACCGGGACAGGGCTCGACGAGCAGTACTTC.

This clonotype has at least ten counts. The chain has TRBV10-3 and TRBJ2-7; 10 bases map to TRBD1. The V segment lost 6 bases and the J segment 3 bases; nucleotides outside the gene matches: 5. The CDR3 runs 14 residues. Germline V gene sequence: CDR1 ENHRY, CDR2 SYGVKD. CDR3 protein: CAISHGTGVYEQYF. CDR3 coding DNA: TGTGCCATCAGCCACGGGACAGGGGTCTACGAGCAGTACTTC.

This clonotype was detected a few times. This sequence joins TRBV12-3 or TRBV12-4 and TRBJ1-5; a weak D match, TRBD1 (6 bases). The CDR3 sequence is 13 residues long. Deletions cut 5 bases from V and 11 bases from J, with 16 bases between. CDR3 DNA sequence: TGTGCCAGCAGTCCCGGGACACCCGAGACCCAGCATTTT. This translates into CASSPGTPETQHF.

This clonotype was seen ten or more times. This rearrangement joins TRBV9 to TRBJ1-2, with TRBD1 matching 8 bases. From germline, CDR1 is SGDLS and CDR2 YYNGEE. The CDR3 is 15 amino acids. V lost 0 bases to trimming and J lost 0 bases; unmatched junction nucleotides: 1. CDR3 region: CASSVATGANYGYTF. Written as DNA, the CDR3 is TGTGCCAGCAGCGTAGCGACAGGGGCTAACTATGGCTACACCTTC.

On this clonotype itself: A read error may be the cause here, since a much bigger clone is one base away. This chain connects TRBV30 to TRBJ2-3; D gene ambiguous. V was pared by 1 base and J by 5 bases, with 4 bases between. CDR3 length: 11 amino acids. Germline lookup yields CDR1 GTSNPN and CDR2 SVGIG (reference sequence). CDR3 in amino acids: CAWSGVDTQYF. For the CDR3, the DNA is TGTGCCTGGAGTGGAGTAGATACGCAGTATTTT. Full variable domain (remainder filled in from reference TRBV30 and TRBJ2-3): SQTIHQWPATLVQPVGSPLSLECTVEGTSNPNLYWYRQAAGRGLQLLFYSVGIGQISSEVPQNLSASRPQDRQFILSSKKLLLSDSGFYLCAWSGVDTQYFGPGTRLTVL.

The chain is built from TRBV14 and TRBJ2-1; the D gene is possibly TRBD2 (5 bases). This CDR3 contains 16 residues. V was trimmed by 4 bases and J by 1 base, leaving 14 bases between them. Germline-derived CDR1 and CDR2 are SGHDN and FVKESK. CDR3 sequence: CASSPRAGLSYNEQFF. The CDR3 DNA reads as TGTGCCAGCAGCCCGAGGGCCGGGTTATCCTACAATGAGCAGTTCTTC.

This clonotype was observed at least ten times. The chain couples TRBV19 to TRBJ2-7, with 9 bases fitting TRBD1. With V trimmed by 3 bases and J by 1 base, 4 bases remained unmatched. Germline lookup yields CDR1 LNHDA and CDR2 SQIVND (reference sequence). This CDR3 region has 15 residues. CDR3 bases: TGTGCCAGTAGTATCGGGACAGGGCGTTCCTACGAGCAGTACTTC. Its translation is CASSIGTGRSYEQYF.

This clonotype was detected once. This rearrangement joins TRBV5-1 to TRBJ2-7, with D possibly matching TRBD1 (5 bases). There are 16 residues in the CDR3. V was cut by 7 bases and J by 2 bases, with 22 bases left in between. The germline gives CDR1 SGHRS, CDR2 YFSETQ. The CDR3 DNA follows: TGCGCCAGCCACAGAAATACAGGACACAGTACCTACGAGCAGTACTTC. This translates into CASHRNTGHSTYEQYF. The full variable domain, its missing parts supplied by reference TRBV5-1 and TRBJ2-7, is KAGVTQTPRYLIKTRGQQVTLSCSPISGHRSVSWYQQTPGQGLQFLFEYFSETQRNKGNFPGRFSGRQFSNSRSEMNVSTLELGDSALYLCASHRNTGHSTYEQYFGPGTRLTVT.

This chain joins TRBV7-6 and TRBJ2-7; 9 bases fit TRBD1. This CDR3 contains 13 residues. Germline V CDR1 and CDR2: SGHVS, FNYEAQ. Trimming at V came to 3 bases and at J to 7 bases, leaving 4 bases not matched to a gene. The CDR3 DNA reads TGTGCCAGCAGCTTTAGGACAGGGGTTGAGCAGTACTTC. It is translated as CASSFRTGVEQYF.

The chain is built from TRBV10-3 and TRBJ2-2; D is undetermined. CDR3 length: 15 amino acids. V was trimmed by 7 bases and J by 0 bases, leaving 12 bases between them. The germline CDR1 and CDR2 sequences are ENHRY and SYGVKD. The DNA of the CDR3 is TGTGCCATCAATCCCAGCCCGTCGAACACCGGGGAGCTGTTTTTT. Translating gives CAINPSPSNTGELFF.